The next 22 T cell receptor beta chains were all read from a single sample in a study of molecular identifiers for immune sequencing clone quantification. Using its own MiXCR run on the PCR reads, TCRdb lists one record per CDR3 protein. Among about 68,000 distinct CDR3 sequences, 18% were seen once, and the ten largest hold roughly 1.5%. What was sequenced was naive CD8+ T cells from blood, with Jurkat cell RNA spiked in. Stated subset: FACS-sorted CD8+CD4-CCR7+CD45RA+ naive T cells. All receptors derive from a human donor in good health. Some libraries in this study had Jurkat cell RNA spiked in.

This clonotype showed up many times. The chain is built from TRBV7-9 and TRBJ1-1; unclear D gene. Germline CDR1 reads SEHNR; CDR2 reads FQNEAQ (reference sequence). V gave up 1 base and J gave up 4 bases, with 4 bases separating them. This CDR3 contains 12 residues. DNA of the CDR3: TGTGCCAGCAGCTTAGAATTCACTGAAGCTTTCTTT. Protein product: CASSLEFTEAFF.

This clonotype was recorded many times. This chain connects TRBV4-1 to TRBJ1-3; 7 positions agree with TRBD1. This CDR3 has 17 amino acids. J gave up 3 bases and V 2 bases, and 10 bases lay outside the gene matches. Germline V gives CDR1 MGHRA, CDR2 YSYEKL. DNA of the CDR3: TGCGCCAGCAGCCAACCCGCCCGACAGGGAGTTGGAAACACCATATATTTT. It encodes CASSQPARQGVGNTIYF.

This clonotype was seen ten or more times. The rearrangement joins TRBV7-9 to TRBJ2-7, with 8 bases fitting TRBD1. V shed 5 bases and J 5 bases; nucleotides not matched to a gene: 2. Germline CDR1 reads SEHNR; CDR2 reads FQNEAQ (reference sequence). This CDR3 is 12 amino acids long. CDR3 loop: CASSTTGDEQYF. The CDR3 region has the DNA TGTGCCAGCAGCACGACAGGGGACGAGCAGTACTTC.

In regard to this clonotype: With a much larger clone just one base away, this may be a read error. This chain links TRBV19 with TRBJ2-3, with D perhaps TRBD2 (5 bases). The CDR3 sequence is 16 residues long. Germline lookup yields CDR1 LNHDA and CDR2 SQIVND (reference sequence). The CDR3 DNA is TGTGTCAGTAGTATAGTTCCTTCGGGGAGAGACGATACGCAGTATTTT. Encoded protein: CVSSIVPSGRDDTQYF.

Notes on this clonotype: Just one base apart from a much larger clone, this may be a read error. The chain employs TRBV27 and TRBJ1-1, with D perhaps matching TRBD1 (6 bases). This CDR3 contains 14 residues. Per the germline V gene, CDR1 is MNHEY and CDR2 is SMNVEV (reference sequence). V lost 7 bases to trimming and J lost 6 bases, with 18 bases between them. The CDR3 bases are TGTGCCAGCACCCAAGGCTTACAGGGCGCTGAAGCTTTCTTT. Protein: CASTQGLQGAEAFF.

This clonotype showed up just once. The junction differs from germline at one of its ends, possibly a read error. V gene TRBV15 combines with J gene TRBJ1-1; D gene ambiguous. Germline V gene data show CDR1 as LNHNV and CDR2 as YYDKDF (reference sequence). This CDR3 has 14 residues. DNA for the CDR3: TGTGCCACCGGCACACCGGGCGCAAACACTGAAGCCTTCTTT. As protein: CATGTPGANTEAFF.

About this clonotype: A clone one base away is much larger, so this may be a read error. The rearrangement uses TRBV6-6 and TRBJ2-5; D remains ambiguous. Germline assignment: CDR1 MNHNY and CDR2 SVGAGI (reference sequence). The CDR3 loop spans 14 amino acids. CDR3 protein: CTSSYLADGETQYF. CDR3 in DNA: TGTACCAGCAGTTACTTGGCAGATGGGGAGACCCAGTACTTC.

There are many counts of this clonotype. The chain uses TRBV4-1 and TRBJ1-5, with TRBD1 as a possible D gene (5 bases). Per the germline V gene, CDR1 is MGHRA and CDR2 is YSYEKL. The V and J ends lost 1 base and 4 bases respectively, with 11 bases between them. The CDR3 has 15 residues. The CDR3 sequence: CASSQVPTENQPQHF. DNA for the CDR3: TGCGCCAGCAGCCAAGTTCCGACAGAGAATCAGCCCCAGCATTTT.

The chain is built from TRBV19 and TRBJ2-1; 8 nucleotides align to TRBD2. The CDR3 consists of 13 residues. V was clipped by 6 bases and J by 10 bases; unmatched bases: 8. Per the germline V gene, CDR1 is LNHDA and CDR2 is SQIVND (reference sequence). Here the CDR3 DNA reads TGTGCCAGTAGCGTGGCGGGAGGTTTCGAGCAGTTCTTC. It translates to CASSVAGGFEQFF.

This clonotype came up many times. The gene calls are TRBV5-1 and TRBJ2-5; no clear D gene. CDR1 is SGHRS, CDR2 YFSETQ, per germline. With 6 bases removed from V and 6 bases from J, the gap between germline ends came to 15 bases. The CDR3 consists of 13 residues. This CDR3 is CASKVLPEKTQYF. CDR3 nucleotide sequence: TGCGCCAGCAAGGTCTTACCAGAGAAGACCCAGTACTTC.

This clonotype was observed at least ten times. The genes are TRBV7-9 and TRBJ2-5, with D possibly matching TRBD1 (5 bases). The V gene's germline CDR1 is SEHNR and CDR2 FQNEAQ (reference sequence). The length of the CDR3 is 17 residues. The ends were cut back, 0 bases at V and 0 bases at J, with 14 bases in the middle. CDR3 in amino acids: CASSLARQGKYQETQYF. CDR3 sequence (DNA): TGTGCCAGCAGCTTAGCGCGTCAGGGAAAGTACCAAGAGACCCAGTACTTC.

The sample holds many counts of this clonotype. The chain couples TRBV7-9 to TRBJ2-7; TRBD1 agrees at 8 bases. Germline CDR1 and CDR2: SEHNR and FQNEAQ (reference sequence). This CDR3 contains 14 residues. V was clipped by 3 bases and J by 2 bases; unmatched bases: 3. This CDR3 reads CASSFDRGTYEQYF. Written as DNA, the CDR3 is TGTGCCAGCAGCTTCGACAGGGGAACCTACGAGCAGTACTTC. Combining the CDR3 with reference TRBV7-9 and TRBJ2-7 gives the whole variable domain DTGVSQNPRHKITKRGQNVTFRCDPISEHNRLYWYRQTLGQGPEFLTYFQNEAQLEKSRLLSDRFSAERPKGSFSTLEIQRTEQGDSAMYLCASSFDRGTYEQYFGPGTRLTVT.

This clonotype has ten or more counts. The rearrangement uses TRBV28 and TRBJ1-5, with 8 bases that match TRBD1. The length of the CDR3 is 13 residues. The V and J ends lost 8 bases and 3 bases, in that order; junction bases with no gene match: 3. Germline V gene data show CDR1 as MDHEN and CDR2 as SYDVKM. CDR3 residues: CASYRGINQPQHF. In DNA form, the CDR3 reads TGTGCCAGCTACAGGGGGATCAATCAGCCCCAGCATTTT. Full variable domain (remainder filled in from reference TRBV28 and TRBJ1-5): DVKVTQSSRYLVKRTGEKVFLECVQDMDHENMFWYRQDPGLGLRLIYFSYDVKMKEKGDIPEGYSVSREKKERFSLILESASTNQTSMYLCASYRGINQPQHFGDGTRLSIL.

This clonotype showed up just a few times. J is TRBJ2-1 and V is TRBV20-1; 9 nucleotides align to TRBD2. This CDR3 region has 16 residues. V was pared by 0 bases and J by 4 bases, with 7 bases of the junction left unmatched. The germline gives CDR1 DFQATT, CDR2 SNEGSKA (reference sequence). The CDR3 loop is CSARDIEREVYNEQFF. The CDR3 coding sequence is TGCAGTGCTAGAGATATCGAGCGGGAGGTTTACAATGAGCAGTTCTTC.

This clonotype was seen ten or more times. The chain combines TRBV20-1 with TRBJ2-4; D is unresolved. V was pared by 6 bases and J by 9 bases, with 24 bases between. CDR1 and CDR2 (germline): DFQATT, SNEGSKA (reference sequence). The CDR3 is 15 amino acids. The CDR3 DNA follows: TGCAGTGCCACGCTCCCCCTTGCGCGGCGTGGCATTCAGTACTTC. Its translation is CSATLPLARRGIQYF.

This clonotype was recorded at least ten times. The rearrangement joins TRBV29-1 to TRBJ1-1; the D gene is possibly TRBD1 (6 bases). The V end was cut by 7 bases, the J end by 4 bases, with 13 bases between. There are 12 residues in the CDR3. Germline CDR1 is SQVTM and CDR2 is ANQGSEA. The CDR3 bases are TGCAGCGCCCATTTCAGGGGCACTGAAGCTTTCTTT. It codes for CSAHFRGTEAFF.

Only a few counts were recorded for this clonotype. The rearrangement joins TRBV6-2 or TRBV6-3 to TRBJ2-7; D may be TRBD1 (5 bases). Germline assignment: CDR1 MNHEY and CDR2 SVGEGT. Trimming removed 4 bases at V and 2 bases at J, with 12 bases between. The CDR3 is made up of 14 amino acids. The CDR3: CASSFQGKAYEQYF. CDR3 in DNA: TGTGCCAGCAGTTTTCAGGGAAAGGCCTACGAGCAGTACTTC.

This clonotype was detected only a few times. J is TRBJ2-5 and V is TRBV12-3 or TRBV12-4, with TRBD1 identical over 12 bases. The CDR3 is 16 residues long. The junction had 9 bases not matched to a gene; V was cut back by 7 bases and J by 3 bases. This chain's CDR3 is CASTDRDRGLEETQYF. The CDR3 region has the DNA TGTGCCAGCACCGACCGGGACAGGGGGCTAGAAGAGACCCAGTACTTC.

This clonotype was seen ten or more times. The chain recombines TRBV14 with TRBJ2-1; TRBD2 agrees at 11 bases. V was pared by 4 bases and J by 8 bases, with 7 bases of the junction left unmatched. The CDR3 length is 15 residues. Looked up from germline, CDR1 is SGHDN and CDR2 is FVKESK. CDR3 DNA: TGTGCCAGCAGCCGACTAGCGGGACCTGGCCATGAGCAGTTCTTC. Its translation is CASSRLAGPGHEQFF.

There are many counts of this clonotype. The chain combines TRBV10-2 with TRBJ2-5, with 11 nucleotides matching TRBD2. Trimming took 6 bases from V and 9 from J; bases not matched to a gene: 12. The germline CDR1 and CDR2 sequences are WSHSY and SAAADI. The CDR3 runs to 15 residues. The CDR3 is CASSQTSGTPGAQYF. Here the CDR3 DNA reads TGCGCCAGCAGCCAGACTAGCGGGACTCCAGGCGCCCAGTACTTC.

This clonotype was counted a few times. This chain links TRBV14 with TRBJ2-1; D is unclear. The CDR3 spans 12 residues. V dropped 4 bases and J dropped 7 bases, with 8 bases sitting between them. From germline, CDR1 is SGHDN and CDR2 FVKESK. The CDR3 loop is CASSRLLNEQFF. The CDR3 nucleotides are TGTGCCAGCAGCCGGCTTTTAAATGAGCAGTTCTTC.

In this sample, this clonotype turned up once. One base away lies a much larger clone, so this may be a sequencing read error. The V call is TRBV7-2, the J call TRBJ2-7; D gene unclear. The CDR3 consists of 14 residues. Germline V CDR1 and CDR2: SGHTA, FQGNSA. V lost 2 bases, J lost 3 bases, and 11 bases lay in between. As DNA, the CDR3 is TGTGCCAGCAGCTTAACCCATGAGGACTACGAGCAGTACTTC. This gives the protein CASSLTHEDYEQYF.